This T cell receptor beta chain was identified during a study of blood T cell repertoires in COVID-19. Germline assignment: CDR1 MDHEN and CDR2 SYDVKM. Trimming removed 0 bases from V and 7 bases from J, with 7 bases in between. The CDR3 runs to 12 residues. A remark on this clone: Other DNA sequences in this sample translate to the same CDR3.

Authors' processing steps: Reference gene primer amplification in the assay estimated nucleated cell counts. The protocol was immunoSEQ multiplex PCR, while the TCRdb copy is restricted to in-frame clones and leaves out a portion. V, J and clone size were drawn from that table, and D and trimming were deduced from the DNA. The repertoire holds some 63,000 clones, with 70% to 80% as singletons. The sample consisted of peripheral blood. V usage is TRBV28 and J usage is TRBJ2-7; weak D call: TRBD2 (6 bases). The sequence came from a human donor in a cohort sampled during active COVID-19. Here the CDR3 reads CASSLWGGEQYF. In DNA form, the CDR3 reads TGTGCCAGCAGTTTATGGGGGGGTGAGCAGTACTTC.